These 27 T cell receptor beta chains came from one sample sequenced in a study of TIL therapy for anti-PD-1-resistant metastatic lung cancer. The immunoSEQ assay was v3. Measured with immunoSEQ multiplex PCR; TCRdb has only the in-frame clones, and not every one. The data show some 45,000 clones, 65% to 90% seen once. The time point is: pre-treatment sample, taken before nivolumab and TIL therapy. This specimen consisted of blood, obtained at baseline. The source of these receptors is a person aged 25-79 years with non-small cell lung cancer.

This rearrangement joins TRBV2 to TRBJ1-4; unclear D gene. Looked up from germline, CDR1 is SNHLY and CDR2 is FYNNEI. Trimming took 6 bases from V and 5 from J, leaving 10 bases between them. This CDR3 has 13 residues. The CDR3 sequence is CASRAQENEKLFF. As DNA, the CDR3 is TGTGCCAGCAGGGCCCAGGAGAATGAAAAACTGTTTTTT.

V usage is TRBV6-5 and J usage is TRBJ1-1; no clear D gene. The CDR3 spans 13 residues. Trimming shortened V by 6 bases and J by 4 bases, and 12 bases separated the two germline ends. CDR1 is MNHEY, CDR2 SVGAGI, per germline. The CDR3: CASRDTLGTEAFF. The CDR3 coding sequence is TGTGCCAGCAGGGATACTTTGGGCACTGAAGCTTTCTTT.

CDR3 sequence (DNA): TGTGCCATCAGTGATGTGGGGAGCTCTTTTGAAGCTTTCTTT. The encoded protein is CAISDVGSSFEAFF. The chain carries TRBV10-3 and TRBJ1-1; no clear D gene. Germline CDR1 and CDR2: ENHRY and SYGVKD. V was shortened by 3 bases and J by 7 bases, with 15 bases between the two germline ends. The CDR3 is made up of 14 amino acids.

The chain carries TRBV7-2 and TRBJ1-6; D is ambiguous. Germline-derived CDR1 and CDR2 are SGHTA and FQGNSA. The CDR3 contains 12 residues. V was pared by 2 bases and J by 6 bases, with 2 bases between. CDR3 in DNA: TGTGCCAGCAGCTTAAGTAATTCACCCCTCCACTTT. Translated: CASSLSNSPLHF.

The chain employs TRBV28 and TRBJ2-3, with 9 bases aligning to TRBD2. Trimming removed 8 bases from V and 9 bases from J; junction bases left unmatched: 18. CDR1 is MDHEN and CDR2 is SYDVKM in the germline V gene. The CDR3 loop spans 16 amino acids. The CDR3 sequence: CASGTHSGGSFDTQYF. Written as DNA, the CDR3 is TGTGCCAGCGGGACCCATAGCGGGGGCTCTTTTGACACGCAGTATTTT.

The chain has TRBV7-3 and TRBJ2-1, with 9 bases identical to TRBD2. The trim removed 5 bases at V and 7 bases at J, leaving 9 bases unmatched. CDR3 length: 15 residues. CDR1 SGHTA and CDR2 FQGTGA come from the germline V gene. The chain's CDR3 is CASSPLAGFGNEQFF. As DNA, the CDR3 is TGTGCCAGCAGCCCACTAGCGGGTTTTGGTAATGAGCAGTTCTTC.

The chain links TRBV7-2 to TRBJ2-7, with D maybe TRBD2 (6 bases). V was trimmed by 1 base and J by 6 bases, leaving 10 bases between them. The CDR3 is 13 residues long. Germline CDR1 reads SGHTA; CDR2 reads FQGNSA. Here the CDR3 DNA reads TGTGCCAGCAGCTTAGTTAGGGGAGGCGAGCAGTACTTC. This sequence encodes CASSLVRGGEQYF.

This clone turned up a few times. The genes are TRBV5-6 and TRBJ1-2; D not resolved. Per germline, CDR1 SGHDT and CDR2 YYEEEE. V lost 0 bases, J lost 2 bases, and 2 bases lay in between. The CDR3 has 12 amino acids. Here the CDR3 reads CASSLDNYGYTF. In nucleotides, the CDR3 is TGTGCCAGCAGCTTGGACAACTATGGCTACACCTTC. The full variable domain, its missing parts supplied by reference TRBV5-6 and TRBJ1-2, is DAGVTQSPTHLIKTRGQQVTLRCSPKSGHDTVSWYQQALGQGPQFIFQYYEEEERQRGNFPDRFSGHQFPNYSSELNVNALLLGDSALYLCASSLDNYGYTFGSGTRLTVV.

The gene calls are TRBV6-1 and TRBJ1-5, with D unclear. V lost 2 bases, J lost 7 bases, and 15 bases lay in between. Looked up from germline, CDR1 is MNHNS and CDR2 is SASEGT. There are 15 residues in the CDR3. CDR3 region: CASSEWQPPIQPQHF. The CDR3 DNA reads TGTGCCAGCAGTGAATGGCAACCCCCAATACAGCCCCAGCATTTT.

The rearrangement joins TRBV21-1 to TRBJ2-2; the tabulated D call, TRBD1, remains unverified against the DNA. TRBV21-1 is tagged as a pseudogene. The CDR3 is 22 amino acids. The CDR3 sequence: CASSIGCASWVPGQGDTGELFF. CDR3 bases: TGTGCCAGCAGCATTGGTTGTGCGAGTTGGGTACCGGGACAGGGGGACACCGGGGAGCTGTTTTTT.

This clone was counted once. V usage is TRBV28 and J usage is TRBJ1-2, with 7 bases that match TRBD1. Trimming cost V 5 bases and J 4 bases; bases outside gene matches: 4. Germline V gives CDR1 MDHEN, CDR2 SYDVKM. The CDR3 has 13 amino acids. For the CDR3, the DNA is TGTGCCAGCAGTCCAGGGGGAGGCTATGGCTACACCTTC. Translated, it gives CASSPGGGYGYTF.

This clone was seen more than once but under ten times. The J gene is TRBJ2-6, the V gene TRBV30, with 12 positions matching TRBD2. CDR1 and CDR2 (germline): GTSNPN, SVGIG (reference sequence). The V gene end was trimmed by 5 bases and the J gene end by 0 bases; junction bases not matched to a gene: 5. The CDR3 has 17 residues. CDR3 sequence (DNA): TGTGCCTGGGGGACTAGCGGGTCCTTCTCTGGGGCCAACGTCCTGACTTTC. Its protein product is CAWGTSGSFSGANVLTF.

The chain employs TRBV24-1 and TRBJ2-5; D is perhaps TRBD1 (6 bases). There are 12 residues in the CDR3. The germline V gene encodes CDR1 KGHDR and CDR2 SFDVKD. V was pared by 6 bases and J by 4 bases, with 8 bases between. CDR3 sequence: CATSPRGETQYF. CDR3 coding DNA: TGTGCCACCAGTCCCAGGGGAGAGACCCAGTACTTC.

In this sample, this clone turned up once. The rearrangement links TRBV27 to TRBJ2-3; D remains unclear. Trimming removed 5 bases from V and 0 bases from J, with 15 bases in between. The germline V gene encodes CDR1 MNHEY and CDR2 SMNVEV (reference sequence). The CDR3 extends over 16 amino acids. CDR3 in DNA: TGTGCCAGCAGTACCCTCGGTTTTTCTAGCACAGATACGCAGTATTTT. Its protein product is CASSTLGFSSTDTQYF.

The DNA of the CDR3 is TGCGCCAGCAGCCATAACTCCAGGGTGGCCGGGGAGCTGTTTTTT. This codes for CASSHNSRVAGELFF. The gene calls are TRBV4-3 and TRBJ2-2; maybe TRBD1 (5 bases). This CDR3 region has 15 residues. V lost 3 bases and J lost 6, with 14 bases in between. CDR1 and CDR2 from the germline V gene are LGHNA and YSLEER.

A note on this clone: Relative to the germline gene, one junction end is altered; a read error may explain this. This CDR3 reads CASSRTLAGVLIF. DNA of the CDR3: TGTGCCAGCAGCCGTACACTAGCGGGGGTATTGATCTTC. The chain carries TRBV2 and TRBJ2-1, with TRBD2 identical over 11 bases. Germline-derived CDR1 and CDR2 are SNHLY and FYNNEI. The CDR3 extends over 13 amino acids.

The chain carries TRBV19 and TRBJ2-5; 9 positions match TRBD2. The CDR3 consists of 15 residues. V dropped 5 bases and J dropped 5; count of bases not matched to a gene: 9. Looked up from germline, CDR1 is LNHDA and CDR2 is SQIVND (reference sequence). The CDR3 region has the DNA TGTGCCAGTAGTGCACAGACTAGCGGTACGGAGACCCAGTACTTC. This sequence encodes CASSAQTSGTETQYF.

The table lists this clone with a few counts. V and J are TRBV7-9 and TRBJ2-3; TRBD1 matches 8 bases. V shed 5 bases and J 6 bases; nucleotides not matched to a gene: 7. Germline assignment: CDR1 SEHNR and CDR2 FQNEAQ (reference sequence). The CDR3 runs 14 residues. The CDR3 nucleotides read TGTGCCAGCAGCGTCTCGCAGGGGGCTGATACGCAGTATTTT. Encoded protein: CASSVSQGADTQYF. The full variable domain, its missing parts supplied by reference TRBV7-9 and TRBJ2-3, is DTGVSQNPRHKITKRGQNVTFRCDPISEHNRLYWYRQTLGQGPEFLTYFQNEAQLEKSRLLSDRFSAERPKGSFSTLEIQRTEQGDSAMYLCASSVSQGADTQYFGPGTRLTVL.

The chain links TRBV19 to TRBJ2-7; D is possibly TRBD1 (6 bases). Trimming shortened V by 1 base and J by 2 bases, and 9 bases separated the two germline ends. The CDR3 consists of 14 residues. Germline loops: CDR1 LNHDA, CDR2 SQIVND (reference sequence). The CDR3 region has the DNA TGTGCCAGTAGTATAGGGGGACAAGCCTACGAGCAGTACTTC. It translates to CASSIGGQAYEQYF.

J is TRBJ2-3 and V is TRBV3-1 (or the pseudogene TRBV3-2), with TRBD2 matching 7 bases. CDR1 and CDR2 from the germline V gene are LGHDT and YNNKEL (reference sequence). The J segment lost 8 bases and the V segment lost 1 base, leaving 6 bases of the junction unmatched. This CDR3 region has 14 residues. The CDR3 region is CASSQGGSRGTQYF. The CDR3 coding sequence is TGTGCCAGCAGCCAAGGCGGGAGCAGAGGTACGCAGTATTTT.

The chain combines TRBV18 with TRBJ2-3, with a weak D call TRBD2 (5 bases). Germline V gene data show CDR1 as KGHSH and CDR2 as LQKENI. The CDR3 runs 16 residues. V was clipped by 0 bases and J by 2 bases, with 12 bases between them. As DNA, the CDR3 is TGTGCCAGCTCACCACCGCGAAGCGGTACCACAGATACGCAGTATTTT. Translated: CASSPPRSGTTDTQYF.

The chain is built from TRBV28 and TRBJ1-6, with 10 bases fitting TRBD1. The V segment lost 5 bases and the J segment 3 bases; nucleotides outside the gene matches: 7. From germline, CDR1 is MDHEN and CDR2 SYDVKM. The CDR3 consists of 17 residues. As DNA, the CDR3 is TGTGCCAGCAGTCCTCCGGGACAGGGGTTCTATAATTCACCCCTCCACTTT. Protein: CASSPPGQGFYNSPLHF. The full variable domain, rest sourced from reference TRBV28 and TRBJ1-6, is DVKVTQSSRYLVKRTGEKVFLECVQDMDHENMFWYRQDPGLGLRLIYFSYDVKMKEKGDIPEGYSVSREKKERFSLILESASTNQTSMYLCASSPPGQGFYNSPLHFGNGTRLTVT.

The CDR3 here is CASSMSGNSYEQYF. In DNA form, the CDR3 reads TGTGCCAGTAGTATGTCGGGGAACTCCTACGAGCAGTACTTC. The chain joins TRBV19 to TRBJ2-7, with a tentative D call TRBD2 (5 bases). V gave up 3 bases and J gave up 0 bases, with 9 bases separating them. The CDR3 is 14 residues long. From germline, CDR1 is LNHDA and CDR2 SQIVND (reference sequence).

The genes are TRBV5-1 and TRBJ2-3; 7 nucleotides agree with TRBD2. The germline gives CDR1 SGHRS, CDR2 YFSETQ. The CDR3 is 15 amino acids. The V gene end was trimmed by 0 bases and the J gene end by 1 base; junction bases not matched to a gene: 2. The CDR3 DNA reads as TGCGCCAGCAGCTTGGTCCGGGGGGGCACAGATACGCAGTATTTT. It encodes CASSLVRGGTDTQYF.

The V and J genes are TRBV27 and TRBJ2-3; D possibly corresponds to TRBD2 (6 bases). The CDR3 runs 15 residues. Germline CDR1 MNHEY, CDR2 SMNVEV (reference sequence). V lost 7 bases and J 1 base, leaving 15 bases between the germline ends. The CDR3 region has the DNA TGTGCCAGCATCAATGTCGGCGGGGGCACAGATACGCAGTATTTT. It codes for CASINVGGGTDTQYF.

CDR3 nucleotide sequence: TGCAGTGCTAGTTTGAGGGGGCCAATCTCCTACAATGAGCAGTTCTTC. Protein product: CSASLRGPISYNEQFF. The chain recombines TRBV20-1 with TRBJ2-1, with 7 positions matching TRBD1. The CDR3 runs to 16 residues. Germline trimming cut 3 bases from V and 0 bases from J; bases unmatched to any gene: 8. Germline V lookup: CDR1 DFQATT, CDR2 SNEGSKA (reference sequence).

This sequence joins TRBV2 and TRBJ2-4; no reliable D call. V lost 0 bases and J 7 bases, leaving 13 bases between the germline ends. The CDR3 extends over 15 amino acids. Germline CDR1 reads SNHLY; CDR2 reads FYNNEI. DNA for the CDR3: TGTGCCAGCAGTGAAGCGCGGCTCCAAGGGAACATTCAGTACTTC. It translates to CASSEARLQGNIQYF. Complete variable domain (other parts from reference TRBV2 and TRBJ2-4): EPEVTQTPSHQVTQMGQEVILRCVPISNHLYFYWYRQILGQKVEFLVSFYNNEISEKSEIFDDQFSVERPDGSNFTLKIRSTKLEDSAMYFCASSEARLQGNIQYFGAGTRLSVL.